The present T cell receptor beta chain was sequenced within a study of T cell repertoires in ileal Crohn's disease. Study summary: Thiopurines (around eleven) or anti-TNF agents (roughly 17) were given postoperatively to about half. The study's findings and limits: Clonality above 26.8% at surgery always came with endoscopic recurrence. Compared with non-smokers, active smokers at surgery showed more clonal expansions.

Regarding this clone: Its antigen is currently unknown.

Sequenced by immunoSEQ multiplex PCR; TCRdb stores in-frame clones only, minus some. The sample carries 30,000 or so clones, approximately 78% recorded once. Trimming left V 6 bases short and J 4 bases short, with 6 bases between. The CDR3 is 10 amino acids. Germline V gives CDR1 SQVTM, CDR2 ANQGSEA. The V gene is TRBV29-1, the J gene TRBJ2-5; a possible D gene is TRBD1 (5 bases). The source is an adult with Crohn's disease. The source material was ileal tissue. The CDR3 loop is CSVQGETQYF. As DNA, the CDR3 is TGCAGCGTCCAGGGAGAGACCCAGTACTTC.